The rows below give T cell receptor beta chains drawn from one sample of a study of blood T cells in healthy people across ages. TCRdb redid the calling of the 5' RACE reads with MiXCR, one entry per CDR3 protein. This repertoire shows roughly 1.6 million distinct CDR3 sequences, about 35% found once; its top ten account for 11%. Material: blood. The receptors were gathered from a young woman in good health. Each CDR3 is given with its conserved first and last residue. Clone size is not always given. Where it is, it says once, few, many or a class for expanded clones.

V | size | CDR3
TRBV7-9 | . | CASSPQGLAGEQFF
TRBV9 | few | CASSVGLAGDLYEQYF
TRBV7-9 | . | CASSLFESSYNEQFF
TRBV10-3 | many | CAIRSHTGLSYEQYF
TRBV11-2 | . | CASSLEVGLAPQETQYF
TRBV20-1 | . | CSAIIQQGYEQYF
TRBV6-6 | . | CASSPTGTQNEKLFF
TRBV6-5 | once | CASSSDTGGETQYF
TRBV12-3/TRBV12-4 | many | CASSSQGGTDTQYF
TRBV2 | . | CASSRWSGSPSQETQYF
TRBV5-1 | few | CASSRGSEMETQYF
TRBV6-5 | . | CASSRVRPYNEQFF
TRBV12-3/TRBV12-4 | . | CASSLTGVNPTDTQYF
TRBV13 | . | CASSSSGTAKNTQYF
TRBV27 | . | CASRPTGDYSNQPQHF
TRBV20-1 | few | CSVGTGRVSGANVLTF
TRBV27 | . | CASRIVGEDDEQYF
TRBV7-9 | . | CASSLADSGGSTDTQYF
TRBV30 | . | CAWTSGGLSSYEQYF
TRBV12-3/TRBV12-4 | many | CASSLSGAETQYF
TRBV11-2 | few | CASSFGRKAQETQYF
TRBV28 | . | CATTTTYEQYF
TRBV2 | . | CASSMGTSFATNEKLFF
TRBV6-5 | few | CASSPGVSGYEQYF
TRBV21-1 | . | CASSNGRSRVYEQYF
TRBV7-3 | few | CASSLWAGGAEAFF
TRBV15 | few | CATSRDRAAYEKLFF
TRBV25-1 | . | CASSMTGWAEKLFF
TRBV28 | few | CASSSPGTEETQYF
TRBV7-6 | . | CASSSLPGYEQYF
TRBV10-2 | . | CASSESVAPGTGELFF
TRBV27 | few | CASSLTYTNTRSYEQYF
TRBV3-1 | few | CASSPLRNTEAFF
TRBV20-1 | . | CSARSAAGGHSYNEQFF
TRBV28 | few | CASSRAGGGQETQYF
TRBV20-1 | few | CSAGGRSVREQFF
TRBV5-8 | . | CASSSWGVDTQYF
TRBV4-1 | . | CASSQEPQTVYNSPLHF
TRBV25-1 | . | CASRDRGQGEKLFF
TRBV15 | many | CATSMSSGVDTQYF
TRBV12-3/TRBV12-4 | few | CASSSTGTGVGYTF
TRBV3-1 | . | CASSPTAGQGGTEAFF
TRBV28 | . | CASSFALYGELFF
TRBV20-1 | . | CSAQIVRGLAGVADTQYF
TRBV20-1 | . | CSAPHLGTGQYREKLFF
TRBV6-1 | . | CATTKRDRGREQETQYF
TRBV4-1 | . | CASSQVRASNQPQHF
TRBV20-1 | . | CSASNPGIGSYEQYF
TRBV7-3 | . | CASSTQAGGNNEQFF
TRBV20-1 | few | CSAPRELNYGYTF
TRBV13 | . | CASRSLPNEQFF
TRBV9 | few | CASSQGLFDTDTQYF